The TCR beta chain described here comes from a study of blood T cell repertoires in COVID-19. Produced via immunoSEQ multiplex PCR; TCRdb's table is partial and in-frame only. The profile shows about 300,000 clones, approximately 90% of them singletons. As to this clone: One end of the junction does not line up with germline, which may come from a read error.

The source is a woman aged 25 to 39 with COVID-19, enrolled during active disease. The sequenced material came from peripheral blood.

CDR3 DNA: TGTGCCAGCCGTGACGGGTTACTGGCTTTCTTT. Encoded protein: CASRDGLLAFF. V and J are TRBV6-1 and TRBJ1-1; D gene unclear. The length of the CDR3 is 11 residues. Looked up from germline, CDR1 is MNHNS and CDR2 is SASEGT.